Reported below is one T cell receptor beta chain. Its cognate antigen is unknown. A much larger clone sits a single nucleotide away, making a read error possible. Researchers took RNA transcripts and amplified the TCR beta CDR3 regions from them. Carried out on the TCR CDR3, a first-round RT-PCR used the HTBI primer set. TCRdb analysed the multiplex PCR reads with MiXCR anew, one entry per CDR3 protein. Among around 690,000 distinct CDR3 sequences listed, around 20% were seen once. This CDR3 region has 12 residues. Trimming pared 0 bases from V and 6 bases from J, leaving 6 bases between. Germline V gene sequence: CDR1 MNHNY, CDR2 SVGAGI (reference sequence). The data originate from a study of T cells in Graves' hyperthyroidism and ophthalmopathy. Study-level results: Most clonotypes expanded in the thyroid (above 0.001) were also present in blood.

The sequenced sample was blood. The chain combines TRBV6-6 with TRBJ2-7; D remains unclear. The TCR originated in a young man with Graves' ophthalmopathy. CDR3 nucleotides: TGTGCCAGCAGTTACTCGATAAGCGAGCAGTACTTC. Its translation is CASSYSISEQYF.